These 24 T cell receptor beta chains share one sample of origin, sequenced in a study of blood T cell repertoires in COVID-19. Profiled with immunoSEQ multiplex PCR; TCRdb holds only in-frame clones, not every one. The sample carries roughly 160,000 clones, around 86% recorded once. Material: peripheral blood. Receptors were obtained from a man between 60 and 70 years old with COVID-19, enrolled during active disease.

The V call is TRBV5-1, the J call TRBJ2-1; 12 bases align to TRBD2. The trim removed 0 bases at V and 9 bases at J, leaving 4 bases unmatched. CDR3 length: 15 residues. CDR1 SGHRS and CDR2 YFSETQ come from the germline V gene. CDR3 loop: CASSLGLAGVGEQFF. CDR3 nucleotide sequence: TGCGCCAGCAGCTTGGGACTAGCGGGAGTTGGTGAGCAGTTCTTC.

The chain recombines TRBV19 with TRBJ1-5; no definite D call. Between the trimmed V and J ends, which lost 5 bases and 7 bases, there was a span of 9 bases. Germline V CDR1 and CDR2: LNHDA, SQIVND (reference sequence). This CDR3 region has 12 residues. In DNA, the CDR3 is TGTGCCAGTAGTGAGGCACGCCAGCCCCAGCATTTT. Protein sequence: CASSEARQPQHF.

V usage is TRBV9 and J usage is TRBJ2-7, with a weak D call TRBD1 (6 bases). Trimming cost V 2 bases and J 3 bases, with 18 bases left between them. The CDR3 consists of 16 residues. The V gene's germline CDR1 is SGDLS and CDR2 YYNGEE. In DNA form, the CDR3 reads TGTGCCAGCAGCGTCCGGACAGCCTACCGGGTCTACGAGCAGTACTTC. This codes for CASSVRTAYRVYEQYF.

The rearrangement joins TRBV9 to TRBJ1-1; D possibly corresponds to TRBD1 (6 bases). This CDR3 region has 14 residues. V was trimmed by 3 bases and J by 4 bases, leaving 13 bases between them. The germline gives CDR1 SGDLS, CDR2 YYNGEE. The DNA for the CDR3 is TGTGCCAGCAGCGACAGGGCCAGTCGCACTGAAGCTTTCTTT. The encoded protein is CASSDRASRTEAFF.

This sequence joins TRBV7-2 and TRBJ2-5; D gene ambiguous. The germline V gene encodes CDR1 SGHTA and CDR2 FQGNSA. V lost 2 bases, J lost 2 bases, and 6 bases lay in between. This CDR3 has 13 residues. The CDR3 region has the DNA TGTGCCAGCAGCTTAAGCTTACAAGAGACCCAGTACTTC. Translating it yields CASSLSLQETQYF.

The chain uses TRBV7-2 and TRBJ1-2, with D perhaps matching TRBD1 (6 bases). CDR3 size: 14 residues. Per the germline V gene, CDR1 is SGHTA and CDR2 is FQGNSA. V was cut by 2 bases and J by 4 bases, with 11 bases left in between. The CDR3 DNA sequence: TGTGCCAGCAGCTTACCTGGGGGCGGCTATGGCTACACCTTC. Protein: CASSLPGGGYGYTF.

The J gene is TRBJ2-5, the V gene TRBV5-1, with D possibly matching TRBD2 (6 bases). The germline V gene encodes CDR1 SGHRS and CDR2 YFSETQ. The V and J ends lost 4 bases and 5 bases respectively, with 18 bases between them. The CDR3 extends over 15 amino acids. CDR3 nucleotide sequence: TGCGCCAGCAGCCCCGTTGGGACTTCTAAGGAGACCCAGTACTTC. Translated: CASSPVGTSKETQYF.

The chain has TRBV19 and TRBJ2-7; 10 bases agree with TRBD1. This CDR3 has 14 residues. Germline trimming cut 6 bases from V and 3 bases from J; bases unmatched to any gene: 5. From germline, CDR1 is LNHDA and CDR2 SQIVND (reference sequence). As DNA, the CDR3 is TGTGCCAGTAGCCGGGACAGGGGAGACTACGAGCAGTACTTC. This translates into CASSRDRGDYEQYF.

On this clone itself: A read error may produce the germline difference seen at one junction end. V and J are TRBV19 and TRBJ1-5; D is uncertain. The CDR3 spans 16 residues. Germline-derived CDR1 and CDR2 are LNHDA and SQIVND (reference sequence). CDR3 amino acids: CASSTPTRARQSAPAF. CDR3 in DNA: TGTGCCAGTAGTACCCCGACGCGAGCGAGGCAATCAGCCCCAGCATTT. The full variable domain, in which reference TRBV19 and TRBJ1-5 provide the parts outside the CDR3, is DGGITQSPKYLFRKEGQNVTLSCEQNLNHDAMYWYRQDPGQGLRLIYYSQIVNDFQKGDIAEGYSVSREKKESFPLTVTSAQKNPTAFYLCASSTPTRARQSAPAFGDGTRLSIL.

The chain links TRBV6-5 to TRBJ1-3, with D unresolved. Trimming left V 0 bases short and J 0 bases short, with 9 bases between. From germline, CDR1 is MNHEY and CDR2 SVGAGI. The CDR3 totals 16 residues. The CDR3 sequence is CASSYSTGSSGNTIYF. CDR3 DNA sequence: TGTGCCAGCAGTTACTCGACCGGGAGCTCTGGAAACACCATATATTTT.

V is TRBV7-2 and J is TRBJ2-7, with D unclear. From germline, CDR1 is SGHTA and CDR2 FQGNSA. The CDR3 runs to 16 residues. Trimming took 1 base from V and 0 from J, leaving 13 bases between them. This CDR3 reads CASSLGSSVSSYEQYF. For the CDR3, the DNA is TGTGCCAGCAGCTTAGGTTCGAGCGTGAGCTCCTACGAGCAGTACTTC.

This sequence joins TRBV11-2 and TRBJ1-6; D may be TRBD1 (6 bases). Trimming pared 5 bases from V and 10 bases from J, leaving 21 bases between. This CDR3 region has 16 residues. Germline V lookup: CDR1 SGHAT, CDR2 FQNNGV. The DNA for the CDR3 is TGTGCCAGCAGCCCCCGGGGGGGCAGTACAAGCTCACCCCTCCACTTT. The encoded protein is CASSPRGGSTSSPLHF.

This chain links TRBV5-1 with TRBJ2-1, with unresolved D. V dropped 7 bases and J dropped 6 bases, with 14 bases sitting between them. The CDR3 is 13 amino acids. The germline V gene has CDR1 SGHRS and CDR2 YFSETQ. The CDR3 region has the DNA TGCGCCAGCGTCCGCCCTCCCGGCAATGAGCAGTTCTTC. Amino acid sequence: CASVRPPGNEQFF.

The CDR3 sequence: CASSEAGGPYEQYF. In nucleotides, the CDR3 is TGTGCCAGCAGTGAAGCAGGGGGTCCCTACGAGCAGTACTTC. The rearrangement uses TRBV6-1 and TRBJ2-7; perhaps TRBD1 as D (6 bases). The germline V gene has CDR1 MNHNS and CDR2 SASEGT. V lost 0 bases and J lost 2, with 8 bases in between. This CDR3 contains 14 residues.

The V gene is TRBV25-1, the J gene TRBJ2-7; the D gene is possibly TRBD1 (5 bases). This CDR3 comprises 14 residues. Germline V gene sequence: CDR1 MGHDK, CDR2 SYGVNS. V dropped 4 bases and J dropped 3 bases, with 13 bases sitting between them. This CDR3 reads CASSVRARHYEQYF. CDR3 DNA: TGTGCCAGCAGTGTCAGGGCACGGCACTACGAGCAGTACTTC.

This sequence joins TRBV6-5 and TRBJ2-7; TRBD2 aligns across 11 bases. Trimming cost V 7 bases and J 12 bases; bases outside gene matches: 8. The CDR3 runs to 12 residues. The germline CDR1 and CDR2 sequences are MNHEY and SVGAGI. In DNA, the CDR3 is TGTGCCAGCAAGCCTAGCGGGGGGAATCTGTACTTC. This codes for CASKPSGGNLYF.

The chain is built from TRBV27 and TRBJ2-5; the match to TRBD1 covers 8 bases. Unmatched junction bases numbered 10, after V lost 5 bases and J lost 5 bases. This CDR3 contains 15 residues. Germline V gene data show CDR1 as MNHEY and CDR2 as SMNVEV (reference sequence). Here the CDR3 reads CASSAQDRVRETQYF. CDR3 nucleotide sequence: TGTGCCAGCAGTGCCCAGGACAGGGTTCGGGAGACCCAGTACTTC.

The chain has TRBV18 and TRBJ1-5; tentative D call: TRBD1 (5 bases). V shed 0 bases and J shed 2 bases, with 8 bases lying between them. CDR1 is KGHSH, CDR2 LQKENI, per germline. CDR3 length: 15 amino acids. The CDR3 is CASSPPEGGNQPQHF. The CDR3 bases are TGTGCCAGCTCACCACCTGAAGGGGGCAATCAGCCCCAGCATTTT.

In nucleotides, the CDR3 is TGTGCCACCAGTCCTAGCGGACTAACATGGCAGTATTTT. Residues: CATSPSGLTWQYF. This chain uses TRBV24-1 with TRBJ2-3; 7 nucleotides agree with TRBD2. Germline V gene sequence: CDR1 KGHDR, CDR2 SFDVKD. The CDR3 sequence is 13 residues long. V lost 6 bases and J lost 11; bases outside the gene matches: 10.

The chain is built from TRBV18 and TRBJ1-2; tentatively, D is TRBD1 (5 bases). V was trimmed by 1 base and J by 1 base, leaving 7 bases between them. The CDR3 length is 14 residues. Germline V gene lookup returns CDR1 KGHSH and CDR2 LQKENI. CDR3 DNA sequence: TGTGCCAGCTCACCACAGACAGATAACTATGGCTACACCTTC. It yields the protein CASSPQTDNYGYTF.

The rearrangement uses TRBV7-2 and TRBJ1-2; tentative D call: TRBD1 (6 bases). The CDR3 totals 13 residues. Per germline, CDR1 SGHTA and CDR2 FQGNSA. V lost 6 bases to trimming and J lost 2 bases, with 10 bases between them. CDR3 sequence (DNA): TGTGCCAGCAGACACAGGGCCAACTATGGCTACACCTTC. Its protein is CASRHRANYGYTF.

V is TRBV19 and J is TRBJ1-5; 7 nucleotides align to TRBD1. Germline CDR1 and CDR2: LNHDA and SQIVND (reference sequence). J gave up 4 bases and V 5 bases, and 2 bases lay outside the gene matches. CDR3 length: 13 residues. CDR3 residues: CASSSQGNQPQHF. The CDR3 bases are TGTGCCAGTAGTTCACAGGGGAATCAGCCCCAGCATTTT.

The V and J genes are TRBV19 and TRBJ1-5, with 7 positions matching TRBD1. The CDR3 totals 17 residues. The junction had 11 bases not matched to a gene; V was cut back by 6 bases and J by 0 bases. Germline V CDR1 and CDR2: LNHDA, SQIVND (reference sequence). This CDR3 is CASSPRGMGNSNQPQHF. CDR3 DNA: TGTGCCAGTAGCCCCAGGGGGATGGGTAATAGCAATCAGCCCCAGCATTTT.

The chain carries TRBV7-8 and TRBJ2-3; 8 positions agree with TRBD1. The germline V gene encodes CDR1 SGHVS and CDR2 FQNEAQ. V shed 2 bases and J 0 bases; nucleotides not matched to a gene: 10. The CDR3 has 18 residues. CDR3 loop: CASSLRPQGEGSTDTQYF. CDR3 nucleotide sequence: TGTGCCAGCAGCTTACGCCCACAGGGGGAAGGGAGCACAGATACGCAGTATTTT.